This entry lists 16 T cell receptor beta chains sequenced from one sample in a study of cytomegalovirus exposure and HLA in healthy donors. The PCR had 60 Vbeta and 13 Jbeta primers. Some clones are missing from TCRdb's copy, which holds only in-frame ones; the method was immunoSEQ multiplex PCR. The sample lists over 100,000 clones, over 65% seen once, with 1.5% to 2% in the top ten. Sequencing was carried out using PBMCs. All receptors derive from a female donor in good health and CMV-seropositive.

The rearrangement links TRBV18 to TRBJ2-4, with TRBD1 as a possible D gene (6 bases). The germline gives CDR1 KGHSH, CDR2 LQKENI. The CDR3 totals 15 residues. Trimming shortened V by 3 bases and J by 0 bases, and 9 bases separated the two germline ends. CDR3 region: CASSPPTGAKNIQYF. The CDR3 DNA is TGTGCCAGCTCACCCCCGACAGGAGCCAAAAACATTCAGTACTTC.

This clone was counted only a few times. The chain is built from TRBV7-9 and TRBJ2-3, with 10 positions matching TRBD2. CDR1 and CDR2 from the germline V gene are SEHNR and FQNEAQ (reference sequence). Losses at the gene ends were 0 bases for V and 4 bases for J; bases not matched to a gene: 4. The CDR3 length is 16 residues. In nucleotides, the CDR3 is TGTGCCAGCAGCTTAGCCCTAGCGGGAGCAGCAGATACGCAGTATTTT. Its protein is CASSLALAGAADTQYF.

The V gene is TRBV27, the J gene TRBJ2-1, with TRBD2 matching 9 bases. CDR1 and CDR2 (germline): MNHEY, SMNVEV (reference sequence). Germline trimming cut 6 bases from V and 1 base from J; bases unmatched to any gene: 7. The CDR3 has 16 amino acids. CDR3 sequence: CASSTRLAESYNEQFF. CDR3 sequence (DNA): TGTGCCAGCAGCACGCGACTAGCGGAGTCCTACAATGAGCAGTTCTTC.

The chain links TRBV7-2 to TRBJ2-1; D is undetermined. There are 15 residues in the CDR3. CDR1 is SGHTA and CDR2 is FQGNSA in the germline V gene. The ends were cut back, 1 base at V and 0 bases at J, with 7 bases in the middle. This chain's CDR3 is CASSLGTYSYNEQFF. CDR3 DNA sequence: TGTGCCAGCAGCTTAGGAACATACTCCTACAATGAGCAGTTCTTC.

The chain has TRBV9 and TRBJ1-2, with 7 bases that match TRBD1. This CDR3 contains 16 residues. Germline lookup yields CDR1 SGDLS and CDR2 YYNGEE. The ends lost 3 bases at V and 4 bases at J; junction bases unmatched: 12. CDR3 nucleotide sequence: TGTGCCAGCAGCGCCGGGGTCACCCGGGACAGCTATGGCTACACCTTC. It is translated as CASSAGVTRDSYGYTF.

V and J are TRBV5-1 and TRBJ1-6; the match to TRBD1 covers 9 bases. The junction had 2 bases not matched to a gene; V was cut back by 3 bases and J by 7 bases. This CDR3 region has 14 residues. Germline loops: CDR1 SGHRS, CDR2 YFSETQ. The DNA of the CDR3 is TGCGCCAGCAGCTCGGGACAGGGAAATTCACCCCTCCACTTT. Its translation: CASSSGQGNSPLHF.

V is TRBV18 and J is TRBJ2-5, with a weak D call TRBD1 (5 bases). CDR1 and CDR2 (germline): KGHSH, LQKENI. The CDR3 sequence is 14 residues long. Trimming pared 2 bases from V and 1 base from J, leaving 8 bases between. The CDR3 is CASSPNQGQETQYF. CDR3 nucleotide sequence: TGTGCCAGCTCACCAAACCAGGGCCAAGAGACCCAGTACTTC.

The rearrangement joins TRBV5-5 to TRBJ2-3, with 9 nucleotides matching TRBD2. With V trimmed by 0 bases and J by 4 bases, 6 bases remained unmatched. CDR1 SGHKS and CDR2 YYEKEE come from the germline V gene (reference sequence). The CDR3 sequence is 16 residues long. CDR3 residues: CASSLGSGGTADTQYF. The CDR3 coding sequence is TGTGCCAGCAGCTTGGGGAGCGGGGGGACAGCAGATACGCAGTATTTT.

The chain uses TRBV6-5 and TRBJ1-1; D unclear. CDR1 is MNHEY and CDR2 is SVGAGI in the germline V gene. Trimming took 0 bases from V and 10 from J, leaving 15 bases between them. This CDR3 is built from 14 residues. CDR3 in amino acids: CASSYSVLVAPAFF. The CDR3 DNA reads as TGTGCCAGCAGTTACTCGGTTCTCGTAGCGCCAGCTTTCTTT.

V gene TRBV25-1 combines with J gene TRBJ2-1; TRBD2 matches 10 bases. Germline trimming cut 3 bases from V and 0 bases from J; bases unmatched to any gene: 2. This CDR3 region has 16 residues. Per germline, CDR1 MGHDK and CDR2 SYGVNS. The CDR3 nucleotides are TGTGCCAGCAGTGAGAGACTAGCGGGCTCCTACAATGAGCAGTTCTTC. Translating gives CASSERLAGSYNEQFF. Full variable domain (remainder filled in from reference TRBV25-1 and TRBJ2-1): EADIYQTPRYLVIGTGKKITLECSQTMGHDKMYWYQQDPGMELHLIHYSYGVNSTEKGDLSSESTVSRIRTEHFPLTLESARPSHTSQYLCASSERLAGSYNEQFFGPGTRLTVL.

The chain has TRBV7-9 and TRBJ1-1; TRBD1 matches at 8 bases. The V and J ends lost 3 bases and 6 bases, in that order; junction bases with no gene match: 3. Looked up from germline, CDR1 is SEHNR and CDR2 is FQNEAQ (reference sequence). The CDR3 has 13 residues. The CDR3 loop is CASSLRQGSEAFF. CDR3 nucleotides: TGTGCCAGCAGCTTGAGACAGGGGTCTGAAGCTTTCTTT. Drawing the rest from reference TRBV7-9 and TRBJ1-1, the complete variable domain is DTGVSQNPRHKITKRGQNVTFRCDPISEHNRLYWYRQTLGQGPEFLTYFQNEAQLEKSRLLSDRFSAERPKGSFSTLEIQRTEQGDSAMYLCASSLRQGSEAFFGQGTRLTVV.

The chain couples TRBV29-1 to TRBJ1-5; possibly TRBD1 for D (6 bases). This CDR3 has 13 amino acids. The germline CDR1 and CDR2 sequences are SQVTM and ANQGSEA. The V and J ends lost 1 base and 5 bases respectively, with 9 bases between them. The CDR3 region is CSVEGTADQPQHF. As DNA, the CDR3 is TGCAGCGTTGAAGGGACAGCAGATCAGCCCCAGCATTTT. The full variable domain, in which reference TRBV29-1 and TRBJ1-5 provide the parts outside the CDR3, is SAVISQKPSRDICQRGTSLTIQCQVDSQVTMMFWYRQQPGQSLTLIATANQGSEATYESGFVIDKFPISRPNLTFSTLTVSNMSPEDSSIYLCSVEGTADQPQHFGDGTRLSIL.

The chain links TRBV19 to TRBJ1-5, with TRBD1 as a possible D gene (6 bases). Germline values: CDR1 LNHDA, CDR2 SQIVND (reference sequence). V was pared by 5 bases and J by 11 bases, with 19 bases between. The CDR3 loop spans 14 amino acids. The CDR3 region has the DNA TGTGCCAGTAGTCCAGACAGGACTTTAGTAGCCCAGCATTTT. Residues: CASSPDRTLVAQHF.

The J gene is TRBJ2-5, the V gene TRBV27; 12 bases line up with TRBD2. The J segment lost 5 bases and the V segment lost 4 bases, leaving 5 bases of the junction unmatched. Germline V lookup: CDR1 MNHEY, CDR2 SMNVEV (reference sequence). The length of the CDR3 is 15 residues. The CDR3 is CASSSRTSGVETQYF. CDR3 coding DNA: TGTGCCAGCAGTTCCCGGACTAGCGGGGTGGAGACCCAGTACTTC.

J is TRBJ2-1 and V is TRBV29-1; TRBD2 agrees at 7 bases. Losses at the gene ends were 4 bases for V and 6 bases for J; bases not matched to a gene: 9. The CDR3 contains 14 residues. In germline, CDR1 is SQVTM, CDR2 ANQGSEA. The chain's CDR3 is CSVAPGRWVNEQFF. CDR3 DNA sequence: TGCAGCGTTGCCCCCGGGAGGTGGGTCAATGAGCAGTTCTTC.

CDR3 sequence reads: CASSPSQSGVQPQHF. The CDR3 DNA reads as TGTGCCAGCTCACCATCCCAGAGCGGGGTACAGCCCCAGCATTTT. The chain joins TRBV18 to TRBJ1-5; no definite D call. This CDR3 has 15 amino acids. Germline assignment: CDR1 KGHSH and CDR2 LQKENI. V lost 2 bases to trimming and J lost 7 bases, with 15 bases between them.